This is a list of T cell receptor beta chains from one sample in a study of cytomegalovirus exposure and HLA in healthy donors. Generated by immunoSEQ multiplex PCR, the TCRdb table keeps only in-frame clones and is missing some. The profile shows approximately 180,000 clones, roughly 80% of them singletons. Sample: PBMCs. The receptors were gathered from a woman in her late teens or twenties in good health and CMV-seropositive. Both conserved end residues are part of each CDR3. Fields, in order: V gene, clone size, J gene, D gene, CDR3 length, CDR3 DNA, CDR3 protein. A D gene is named only where the DNA matches it firmly. Expanded clones are given a class, and other clones once, few, many or no size at all.

TRBV6-5	NA	TRBJ2-5	TRBD1	12	TGTGCCAGCAGTTACTGGCAGGGGGATCTGTACTTC	CASSYWQGDLYF
TRBV5-4	NA	TRBJ1-2	TRBD1	15	TGTGCCAGCAGCCCTGGGACAGGGGCGGTCTATGGCTACACCTTC	CASSPGTGAVYGYTF
TRBV5-6	NA	TRBJ2-7	NA	13	TGTGCCAGCAGCACTTGGACAGCTTACGAGCAGTACTTC	CASSTWTAYEQYF
TRBV11-3	NA	TRBJ1-3	TRBD1	14	TGTGCCAGCAGTACCGGACAGGAAGGAAACACCATATATTTT	CASSTGQEGNTIYF
TRBV2	NA	TRBJ2-5	NA	14	TGTGCCAGCAGGGGGGAAGCGGGCCGGGAGACCCAGTACTTC	CASRGEAGRETQYF
TRBV14	NA	TRBJ2-7	NA	13	TGTGCCAGCAGCCAAGAATTGGGAGTAGAGCAGTACTTC	CASSQELGVEQYF
TRBV27	NA	TRBJ1-5	NA	13	TGTGCCAGCAGTTGGGGGGGCAATCAGCCCCAGCATTTT	CASSWGGNQPQHF
TRBV15	once	TRBJ1-1	NA	13	TGTGCCACCAGCAACGGGGTCTTCACTGAAGCTTTCTTT	CATSNGVFTEAFF
TRBV19	NA	TRBJ1-5	TRBD1	15	TGTGCCAGTAGTCCGGGACAGGGGAGCAATCAGCCCCAGCATTTT	CASSPGQGSNQPQHF
TRBV5-4	NA	TRBJ1-5	NA	14	TGTGCCAGCAGCTCGCGGGGGAGCAATCAGCCCCAGCATTTT	CASSSRGSNQPQHF
TRBV19	NA	TRBJ1-2	TRBD1	15	TGTGCCAGTAGCTCCGGACAGGGGCCCAACTATGGCTACACCTTC	CASSSGQGPNYGYTF
TRBV18	NA	TRBJ2-3	TRBD2	15	TGTGCCAGCTCACCACAGTTGGGGGGGGCAGATACGCAGTATTTT	CASSPQLGGADTQYF
TRBV19	NA	TRBJ1-4	TRBD1	15	TGTGCCAGTAGTCCCAACAGGGGCTCTAATGAAAAACTGTTTTTT	CASSPNRGSNEKLFF
TRBV7-9	NA	TRBJ2-7	NA	14	TGTGCCAGCAGCTTAATGGGGAGCTCCTACGAGCAGTACTTC	CASSLMGSSYEQYF
TRBV19	NA	TRBJ1-1	NA	17	TGTGCCAGTAGTATTTTGCTCGCGGAGGGGCGCAACACTGAAGCTTTCTTT	CASSILLAEGRNTEAFF
TRBV30	NA	TRBJ1-6	NA	17	TGTGCCTGGAGCATAGCAGGCGGGGGCTTCTATAATTCACCCCTCCACTTT	CAWSIAGGGFYNSPLHF
TRBV7-8	NA	TRBJ1-1	NA	15	TGTGCCAGCAGCCTCACCCGGGGAGCAATGAGTGGAGCTTTCTTT	CASSLTRGAMSGAFF
TRBV13	NA	TRBJ2-1	NA	15	TGTGCCAGCAGCTTAGGGACTAGGGACTACAATGAGCAGTTCTTC	CASSLGTRDYNEQFF
TRBV5-1	NA	TRBJ2-7	NA	13	TGCGCCAGCAGCTTAGCAGGATCCTACGAGCAGTACTTC	CASSLAGSYEQYF
TRBV27	once	TRBJ2-5	TRBD2	17	TGTGCCAGCAGTTTAGGGTACGGGGTAGCGGGGGCAGAGACCCAGTACTTC	CASSLGYGVAGAETQYF
TRBV25-1	NA	TRBJ2-5	TRBD2	14	TGTGCCAGCAGTGCAGGCGGGGGGGAAGAGACCCAGTACTTC	CASSAGGGEETQYF
TRBV9	NA	TRBJ2-1	TRBD2	13	TGTGCCAGCAGTGCGGGACTAGAAGGTGAGCAGTTCTTC	CASSAGLEGEQFF
TRBV27	NA	TRBJ1-6	NA	15	TGTGCCAGCAGGAATGGGGCAGGTGCCAATTCACCCCTCCACTTT	CASRNGAGANSPLHF
TRBV29-1	NA	TRBJ1-1	NA	14	TGCAGCGTTGAAGGGGGGCGGGGGTACACTGAAGCTTTCTTT	CSVEGGRGYTEAFF
TRBV7-2	NA	TRBJ1-2	TRBD1	15	TGTGCCAGCAGCCCCCGGGACAGACCTAACTATGGCTACACCTTC	CASSPRDRPNYGYTF
TRBV6-1	NA	TRBJ2-1	NA	15	TGTGCCAGCAGTGATGGGGTAGGGGGTCAGTATGAGCAGTTCTTC	CASSDGVGGQYEQFF
TRBV29-1	few	TRBJ2-2	TRBD2	15	TGCAGCGCCCGGGAGGACACCTCGAACACCGGGGAGCTGTTTTTT	CSAREDTSNTGELFF
TRBV9	NA	TRBJ1-2	TRBD1	14	TGTGCCAGCAGCGCGGACAGGGAGGGCTATGGCTACACCTTC	CASSADREGYGYTF
TRBV13	NA	TRBJ2-2	NA	19	TGTGCCAGCAGCTTAGGCCAACCCCGAGGGGGGGCGCTCACCGGGGAGCTGTTTTTT	CASSLGQPRGGALTGELFF
TRBV6-1	NA	TRBJ2-5	NA	14	TGTGCCAGCAGTATAGAGGGGGGGCGAGAGACCCAGTACTTC	CASSIEGGRETQYF
TRBV7-9	NA	TRBJ1-4	TRBD1	15	TGTGCCAGCAGCTCCAACGGACAGGGGTATGAAAAACTGTTTTTT	CASSSNGQGYEKLFF
TRBV5-4	NA	TRBJ2-3	TRBD1	14	TGTGCCAGCAGCTCATACAGGGGTGCAGATACGCAGTATTTT	CASSSYRGADTQYF
TRBV19	NA	TRBJ1-3	NA	13	TGTGCCAGTACCGACAGGCGTGGAAACACCATATATTTT	CASTDRRGNTIYF
TRBV7-9	NA	TRBJ1-4	NA	12	TGTGCCAGCAGCTTAGGGGCGGAAAAACTGTTTTTT	CASSLGAEKLFF
TRBV6-6	once	TRBJ1-5	NA	13	TGTGCCAGCAGTTACGGCCTCATGCAGCCCCAGCATTTT	CASSYGLMQPQHF
TRBV4-2	NA	TRBJ2-3	TRBD2	16	TGTGCCAGCAGCCGAACTAGCGGGGGGACCACAGATACGCAGTATTTT	CASSRTSGGTTDTQYF
TRBV5-4	NA	TRBJ2-1	NA	16	TGTGCCAGCTATACTGAAGACAGTGACGTCTACAATGAGCAGTTCTTC	CASYTEDSDVYNEQFF
TRBV7-6	NA	TRBJ2-1	TRBD2	16	TGTGCCAGCAGCTTAACGGGGGGGCGAGGTTACAATGAGCAGTTCTTC	CASSLTGGRGYNEQFF
TRBV5-1	NA	TRBJ2-3	NA	15	TGCGCCAGCAGCTCCCCTCAGGGGAGCACAGATACGCAGTATTTT	CASSSPQGSTDTQYF